The 30 T cell receptor beta chains in this list originate from one sample, sequenced in a study of vaccination and CD4 T cells after COVID-19. Noted time point: late sampling 161 to 241 days after vaccination in a few convalescent patients. TCRdb independently ran MiXCR on the PCR reads; one entry per CDR3 protein. The table includes some 28,000 distinct CDR3 sequences, approximately 53% detected once. The sequences come from CD4+ T cells from blood, collected about 7 months after SARS-CoV-2 vaccination. Receptor source: a human donor who had recovered from COVID-19.

V usage is TRBV7-3 and J usage is TRBJ1-6; 9 bases line up with TRBD1. The CDR3 runs 15 residues. V lost 5 bases to trimming and J lost 13 bases; unmatched junction nucleotides: 12. Germline-derived CDR1 and CDR2 are SGHTA and FQGTGA. CDR3 coding DNA: TGTGCCAGCAGCCTTTCCGGGACAGGGCCTTATCCCCTCCACTTT. As protein: CASSLSGTGPYPLHF.

The chain couples TRBV6-1 to TRBJ1-5, with D unclear. The V end lost 9 bases, the J end lost 6 bases, and 12 bases lay between the germline ends. The CDR3 length is 12 residues. Germline V lookup: CDR1 MNHNS, CDR2 SASEGT. The CDR3 DNA sequence: TGTGCCAGTAATAATTATGGTCAGCCCCAGCATTTT. Protein: CASNNYGQPQHF.

The J gene is TRBJ1-2, the V gene TRBV6-5; 7 bases match TRBD1. Germline loops: CDR1 MNHEY, CDR2 SVGAGI. The CDR3 is 15 residues long. V was pared by 2 bases and J by 7 bases, with 10 bases of the junction left unmatched. CDR3 nucleotide sequence: TGTGCCAGCAGTTACCCGGGATTGACAGGGAGTGGCTACACCTTC. It translates to CASSYPGLTGSGYTF.

The CDR3 here is CSASGGPTGELFF. DNA of the CDR3: TGCAGTGCCTCGGGAGGGCCCACCGGGGAGCTGTTTTTT. The chain combines TRBV20-1 with TRBJ2-2; 8 bases map to TRBD2. Trimming cost V 6 bases and J 4 bases; bases outside gene matches: 4. The CDR3 length is 13 residues. The germline V gene has CDR1 DFQATT and CDR2 SNEGSKA (reference sequence).

The gene calls are TRBV28 and TRBJ1-2, with D hard to call. The V end lost 5 bases, the J end lost 0 bases, and 1 base lay between the germline ends. In germline, CDR1 is MDHEN, CDR2 SYDVKM. This CDR3 spans 11 amino acids. Written as DNA, the CDR3 is TGTGCCAGCAGTACTAACTATGGCTACACCTTC. Its translation: CASSTNYGYTF.

The chain combines TRBV20-1 with TRBJ2-2; possible D gene TRBD1, 6 bases. The V end lost 7 bases, the J end lost 7 bases, and 16 bases lay between the germline ends. CDR3 length: 13 amino acids. Germline CDR1 is DFQATT and CDR2 is SNEGSKA (reference sequence). The CDR3 loop reads CSVGARIGGELFF. The CDR3 nucleotides read TGCAGTGTGGGGGCGCGAATCGGCGGGGAGCTGTTTTTT.

This clonotype has just a few counts. This chain links TRBV7-9 with TRBJ2-3; D is possibly TRBD2 (5 bases). The ends were cut back, 2 bases at V and 0 bases at J, with 15 bases in the middle. The CDR3 is made up of 17 amino acids. Germline V CDR1 and CDR2: SEHNR, FQNEAQ (reference sequence). CDR3 nucleotide sequence: TGTGCCAGCAGCTTAAGTTCCCTAGCACTGAGCACAGATACGCAGTATTTT. Translating it yields CASSLSSLALSTDTQYF.

The V gene is TRBV6-5, the J gene TRBJ2-7, with D unresolved. The V end was cut by 2 bases, the J end by 6 bases, with 20 bases between. This CDR3 has 16 amino acids. CDR1 MNHEY and CDR2 SVGAGI come from the germline V gene. The CDR3 bases are TGTGCCAGCAGTTACACCTTAGGACGGAGTCCTGGCGAGCAGTACTTC. This codes for CASSYTLGRSPGEQYF.

The CDR3 is CSARDPSLAGGRGNEQFF. The CDR3 nucleotides read TGCAGTGCTAGAGATCCCTCTCTAGCGGGAGGTAGGGGTAATGAGCAGTTCTTC. The rearrangement links TRBV20-1 to TRBJ2-1; 11 bases match TRBD2. Germline V gene lookup returns CDR1 DFQATT and CDR2 SNEGSKA (reference sequence). Losses at the gene ends were 0 bases for V and 7 bases for J; bases not matched to a gene: 14. The CDR3 has 18 residues.

CDR3 residues: CASSWDKNQPQHF. The CDR3 DNA reads as TGTGCCAGCAGCTGGGACAAAAATCAGCCCCAGCATTTT. The chain combines TRBV7-2 with TRBJ1-5, with a weak D call TRBD1 (6 bases). This CDR3 spans 13 amino acids. Trimming left V 4 bases short and J 4 bases short, with 8 bases between. Germline V gives CDR1 SGHTA, CDR2 FQGNSA.

The CDR3 DNA sequence: TGTGCCACCAGCAGAGATCTCCGACTCACCGGGGAGCTGTTTTTT. It yields the protein CATSRDLRLTGELFF. This chain links TRBV15 with TRBJ2-2; no definite D call. Trimming stripped 0 bases from V and 4 bases from J, with 9 bases between. The CDR3 covers 15 residues. Germline CDR1 LNHNV, CDR2 YYDKDF (reference sequence).

The chain combines TRBV6-1 with TRBJ2-7; maybe TRBD1 (5 bases). This CDR3 contains 15 residues. Per the germline V gene, CDR1 is MNHNS and CDR2 is SASEGT. V lost 7 bases and J lost 0, with 16 bases in between. The CDR3 coding sequence is TGTGCCAGCATCCTCGAAGACAGAAACTCCTACGAGCAGTACTTC. It encodes CASILEDRNSYEQYF.

This chain links TRBV20-1 with TRBJ1-6, with unresolved D. V dropped 5 bases and J dropped 10 bases, with 18 bases sitting between them. The CDR3 covers 14 residues. The germline V gene encodes CDR1 DFQATT and CDR2 SNEGSKA (reference sequence). CDR3 bases: TGCAGTGCTCCAACGCTCACGGAAAACTCACCCCTCCACTTT. Its protein is CSAPTLTENSPLHF.

The gene calls are TRBV7-2 and TRBJ2-1, with D possibly being TRBD1 (5 bases). Trimming cost V 2 bases and J 2 bases, with 13 bases left between them. CDR1 and CDR2 (germline): SGHTA, FQGNSA. The CDR3 runs to 16 residues. Here the CDR3 DNA reads TGTGCCAGCAGCTTAAGAGCGACAGAAGCCTACAATGAGCAGTTCTTC. Translated, it gives CASSLRATEAYNEQFF.

This chain links TRBV20-1 with TRBJ1-2, with 9 bases aligning to TRBD1. The trim removed 6 bases at V and 3 bases at J, leaving 17 bases unmatched. CDR1 is DFQATT, CDR2 SNEGSKA, per germline (reference sequence). The CDR3 covers 17 residues. This CDR3 is CSAYLHFTGGLDYGYTF. CDR3 in DNA: TGCAGTGCCTACCTTCACTTTACAGGGGGCCTGGACTATGGCTACACCTTC.

The J gene is TRBJ1-5, the V gene TRBV18; TRBD1 is a possible D gene (5 bases). Deletions cut 5 bases from V and 0 bases from J, with 11 bases between. Germline CDR1 KGHSH, CDR2 LQKENI. CDR3 size: 15 residues. CDR3 loop: CASSSGTDSNQPQHF. The CDR3, as DNA: TGTGCCAGCTCATCAGGGACGGATAGCAATCAGCCCCAGCATTTT.

The chain links TRBV24-1 to TRBJ2-7; TRBD2 aligns across 10 bases. The germline V gene encodes CDR1 KGHDR and CDR2 SFDVKD. V lost 0 bases, J lost 7 bases, and 8 bases stayed unmatched. The CDR3 is 16 residues long. DNA of the CDR3: TGTGCCACCAGTGATTTGCGGGGGACTAGCGTACCAGAGCAGTACTTC. This translates into CATSDLRGTSVPEQYF.

The chain links TRBV28 to TRBJ1-2; 7 nucleotides agree with TRBD1. The CDR3 contains 14 residues. The germline gives CDR1 MDHEN, CDR2 SYDVKM. After removal of 3 bases from V and 4 bases from J, the junction contained 5 bases not matched to a gene. The CDR3 region is CASSLGTVSYGYTF. The CDR3 bases are TGTGCCAGCAGTTTGGGGACAGTTAGCTATGGCTACACCTTC.

The chain recombines TRBV7-6 with TRBJ2-3, with D maybe TRBD2 (7 bases). This CDR3 has 15 residues. Trimming took 5 bases from V and 2 from J, leaving 14 bases between them. The germline gives CDR1 SGHVS, CDR2 FNYEAQ. CDR3 in amino acids: CASSPVGGATDTQYF. Written as DNA, the CDR3 is TGTGCCAGCAGCCCCGTTGGGGGGGCCACAGATACGCAGTATTTT.

This rearrangement joins TRBV19 to TRBJ2-6; D uncertain. Trimming shortened V by 2 bases and J by 1 base, and 0 bases separated the two germline ends. This CDR3 region has 13 residues. Germline V gives CDR1 LNHDA, CDR2 SQIVND (reference sequence). The CDR3 loop reads CASSISGANVLTF. CDR3 DNA: TGTGCCAGTAGTATATCTGGGGCCAACGTCCTGACTTTC.

The genes are TRBV12-3 or TRBV12-4 and TRBJ2-5; D remains unclear. The CDR3 is made up of 12 amino acids. The V end was cut by 5 bases, the J end by 5 bases, with 9 bases between. The CDR3 DNA follows: TGTGCCAGCAGTCGGATATCGGAGACCCAGTACTTC. Translating it yields CASSRISETQYF.

The chain carries TRBV20-1 and TRBJ1-1, with a weak D call TRBD1 (6 bases). Germline values: CDR1 DFQATT, CDR2 SNEGSKA (reference sequence). Trimming shortened V by 6 bases and J by 4 bases, and 30 bases separated the two germline ends. The length of the CDR3 is 18 residues. CDR3 nucleotide sequence: TGCAGTGCCCTTGCCCCTTTCCCAGGGGAGGGTAGTGGCACTGAAGCTTTCTTT. Its protein product is CSALAPFPGEGSGTEAFF.

The chain recombines TRBV6-5 with TRBJ1-5; no reliable D call. There are 14 residues in the CDR3. V was clipped by 2 bases and J by 3 bases, with 8 bases between them. In germline, CDR1 is MNHEY, CDR2 SVGAGI. Written as DNA, the CDR3 is TGTGCCAGCAGTTACGGCCAGCACAATCAGCCCCAGCATTTT. Its protein product is CASSYGQHNQPQHF.

The genes are TRBV28 and TRBJ1-1; no reliable D call. Trimming removed 2 bases at V and 1 base at J, with 11 bases between. Germline assignment: CDR1 MDHEN and CDR2 SYDVKM. The CDR3 length is 15 residues. The CDR3 reads CASSLSIAGNTEAFF. CDR3 sequence (DNA): TGTGCCAGCAGTTTAAGTATTGCGGGGAACACTGAAGCTTTCTTT.

Written as DNA, the CDR3 is TGTGCCAGTAGTCAAAGCGGGGGCTCCTACAATGAGCAGTTCTTC. It yields the protein CASSQSGGSYNEQFF. V usage is TRBV19 and J usage is TRBJ2-1, with 8 bases that match TRBD2. The CDR3 runs 15 residues. With 5 bases clipped from V and 0 bases from J, the junction kept 3 bases outside the gene matches. Per germline, CDR1 LNHDA and CDR2 SQIVND (reference sequence).

The chain has TRBV19 and TRBJ2-2, with 8 bases lining up with TRBD2. Germline-derived CDR1 and CDR2 are LNHDA and SQIVND (reference sequence). The CDR3 runs to 14 residues. Losses at the gene ends were 6 bases for V and 7 bases for J; bases not matched to a gene: 7. The CDR3 sequence is CASRPTSADGELFF. CDR3 bases: TGTGCCAGTAGGCCGACTAGCGCGGACGGGGAGCTGTTTTTT.

Only a few counts were recorded for this clonotype. This chain uses TRBV7-9 with TRBJ2-5, with TRBD2 matching 8 bases. The J segment lost 5 bases and the V segment lost 2 bases, leaving 10 bases of the junction unmatched. CDR3 size: 16 residues. The germline gives CDR1 SEHNR, CDR2 FQNEAQ (reference sequence). The CDR3 DNA reads TGTGCCAGCAGCTTAACCCTCGGGGGGGCTTTGGAGACCCAGTACTTC. It codes for CASSLTLGGALETQYF.

J is TRBJ2-5 and V is TRBV10-3, with D perhaps matching TRBD1 or TRBD2 (5 bases each). V was shortened by 2 bases and J by 7 bases, with 11 bases between the two germline ends. This CDR3 region has 13 residues. CDR1 is ENHRY and CDR2 is SYGVKD in the germline V gene. The CDR3 sequence: CAISEEGWGTQYF. DNA for the CDR3: TGTGCCATCAGTGAGGAGGGGTGGGGGACCCAGTACTTC.

This clonotype appeared a few times. The chain joins TRBV12-3 or TRBV12-4 to TRBJ1-1, with D maybe TRBD1 (5 bases). The length of the CDR3 is 14 residues. Trimming removed 5 bases at V and 11 bases at J, with 21 bases between. In DNA form, the CDR3 reads TGTGCCAGCAGTCCGACTCGGGGGACCCTGCCGGCTTTCTTT. Its protein is CASSPTRGTLPAFF.

The chain joins TRBV2 to TRBJ1-1; the D gene is possibly TRBD1 (5 bases). The germline V gene has CDR1 SNHLY and CDR2 FYNNEI. This CDR3 comprises 14 residues. The ends were cut back, 4 bases at V and 3 bases at J, with 12 bases in the middle. CDR3 sequence reads: CASSAQGSHTEAFF. CDR3 DNA sequence: TGTGCCAGCAGTGCCCAGGGATCCCACACTGAAGCTTTCTTT.